This T cell receptor beta chain was recovered during a study of cytomegalovirus exposure and HLA in healthy donors. General observations from the study: In vitro experiments confirmed that a few CMV-associated chains were specific for CMV antigens. The classifier, whose performance was assessed in both the original and validation cohorts, reportedly diagnosed cytomegalovirus status with high specificity and sensitivity. Cytomegalovirus association was listed for 150 or so TCR beta chains.

The protocol was immunoSEQ multiplex PCR, while the TCRdb copy is restricted to in-frame clones and leaves out a portion. The table includes about 220,000 clones, about 90% detected once. The CDR3 length is 15 residues. V dropped 2 bases and J dropped 1; count of bases not matched to a gene: 4. Germline lookup yields CDR1 MDHEN and CDR2 SYDVKM. This clone came up once. Its antigen is currently unknown. The specimen sequenced was PBMCs. This TCR derives from a woman between 18 and 29 years old in good health and CMV-seronegative. The rearrangement links TRBV28 to TRBJ1-1, with 7 nucleotides matching TRBD1. CDR3 DNA: TGTGCCAGCAGTTTAACAGGGGTGCAGAACACTGAAGCTTTCTTT. Its translation is CASSLTGVQNTEAFF.